These 22 T cell receptor beta chains were all obtained from the same sample, sequenced in a study of cytomegalovirus exposure and HLA in healthy donors. Some clones are missing from TCRdb's copy, which holds only in-frame ones; the method was immunoSEQ multiplex PCR. This sample yields approximately 220,000 clones, of which approximately 90% are seen a single time; 1% to 1.2% belongs to the top ten. The sequenced sample consisted of PBMCs. These receptors were collected from a woman aged 18 to 35 in good health and CMV-seronegative.

This clone was recorded only once. The chain joins TRBV6-6 to TRBJ2-7; 11 bases are a match to TRBD2. The trim removed 6 bases at V and 3 bases at J, leaving 7 bases unmatched. The CDR3 spans 15 residues. The germline V gene has CDR1 MNHNY and CDR2 SVGAGI (reference sequence). This CDR3 is CASSPTSGSYYEQYF. The CDR3 nucleotides read TGTGCCAGCAGCCCCACTAGCGGGAGTTACTACGAGCAGTACTTC.

This sequence joins TRBV5-5 and TRBJ2-7; TRBD1 is a possible D gene (5 bases). This CDR3 region has 15 residues. Looked up from germline, CDR1 is SGHKS and CDR2 is YYEKEE (reference sequence). V shed 4 bases and J shed 1 base, with 15 bases lying between them. The CDR3 spells CASSPILDSSYEQYF. For the CDR3, the DNA is TGTGCCAGCAGCCCCATTCTCGACAGTTCCTACGAGCAGTACTTC. Full variable domain (remainder filled in from reference TRBV5-5 and TRBJ2-7): DAGVTQSPTHLIKTRGQQVTLRCSPISGHKSVSWYQQVLGQGPQFIFQYYEKEERGRGNFPDRFSARQFPNYSSELNVNALLLGDSALYLCASSPILDSSYEQYFGPGTRLTVT.

The chain is built from TRBV27 and TRBJ1-2; a weak D match, TRBD1 (5 bases). There are 15 residues in the CDR3. With 1 base removed from V and 5 bases from J, the gap between germline ends came to 14 bases. Germline assignment: CDR1 MNHEY and CDR2 SMNVEV (reference sequence). The CDR3 nucleotides are TGTGCCAGCAGTTTATTGGGGGGTACAAATTATGGCTACACCTTC. Its translation is CASSLLGGTNYGYTF.

The chain carries TRBV2 and TRBJ2-2, with D possibly being TRBD2 (5 bases). V was clipped by 4 bases and J by 0 bases, with 12 bases between them. This CDR3 has 16 residues. The V gene's germline CDR1 is SNHLY and CDR2 FYNNEI. The chain's CDR3 is CASSVEESANTGELFF. Written as DNA, the CDR3 is TGTGCCAGCAGTGTGGAGGAATCGGCGAACACCGGGGAGCTGTTTTTT.

The chain is built from TRBV5-1 and TRBJ1-1; 10 bases agree with TRBD1. V trimming: 2 bases; J trimming: 4 bases; junction bases outside the gene matches: 5. The CDR3 sequence is 15 residues long. The V gene's germline CDR1 is SGHRS and CDR2 YFSETQ. The CDR3 sequence is CASSFKTGGGTEAFF. The CDR3 DNA is TGCGCCAGCAGCTTCAAGACAGGGGGCGGCACTGAAGCTTTCTTT.

This rearrangement joins TRBV5-8 to TRBJ2-7, with 7 positions matching TRBD1. Germline trimming cut 2 bases from V and 7 bases from J; bases unmatched to any gene: 6. The CDR3 sequence is 13 residues long. The germline gives CDR1 SGHTS, CDR2 YDEGEE. The CDR3 bases are TGTGCCAGCAGCTTTCACAGGGGATGGGAGCAGTACTTC. Amino acids: CASSFHRGWEQYF.

The V and J genes are TRBV7-3 and TRBJ2-2; 7 positions agree with TRBD2. The germline V gene encodes CDR1 SGHTA and CDR2 FQGTGA. This CDR3 region has 16 residues. With V trimmed by 5 bases and J by 3 bases, 9 bases remained unmatched. Written as DNA, the CDR3 is TGTGCCAGCAGCCCCGACCGTCGGGGGGACACCGGGGAGCTGTTTTTT. Protein sequence: CASSPDRRGDTGELFF.

This rearrangement joins TRBV4-1 to TRBJ2-6; D may be TRBD1 (5 bases). V was pared by 1 base and J by 3 bases, with 7 bases between. Germline CDR1 MGHRA, CDR2 YSYEKL. CDR3 length: 15 residues. The CDR3 reads CASSQGGFGANVLTF. The DNA for the CDR3 is TGCGCCAGCAGCCAAGGGGGCTTTGGGGCCAACGTCCTGACTTTC.

This clone appeared once. The chain recombines TRBV6-1 with TRBJ2-5; 11 bases align to TRBD2. Looked up from germline, CDR1 is MNHNS and CDR2 is SASEGT. The CDR3 is made up of 16 amino acids. V lost 4 bases to trimming and J lost 5 bases; unmatched junction nucleotides: 9. The CDR3 is CASSGYSGRATETQYF. The CDR3 DNA reads TGTGCCAGCAGTGGTTATAGCGGGAGGGCCACGGAGACCCAGTACTTC.

The chain joins TRBV6-1 to TRBJ2-5; 7 bases agree with TRBD1. Looked up from germline, CDR1 is MNHNS and CDR2 is SASEGT. Trimming at V came to 9 bases and at J to 5 bases, leaving 12 bases not matched to a gene. There are 14 residues in the CDR3. Here the CDR3 reads CASEGAGGGETQYF. The CDR3 DNA reads as TGTGCCAGTGAGGGGGCAGGGGGTGGGGAGACCCAGTACTTC.

The CDR3 DNA follows: TGCAGCGTTGATAGTCGAGGACTAGCGGGAGCAGATACGCAGTATTTT. Protein: CSVDSRGLAGADTQYF. The J gene is TRBJ2-3, the V gene TRBV29-1; 13 positions match TRBD2. This CDR3 spans 16 amino acids. Germline CDR1 is SQVTM and CDR2 is ANQGSEA. V shed 3 bases and J 4 bases; nucleotides not matched to a gene: 7.

This rearrangement joins TRBV21-1 to TRBJ1-3. TRBV21-1 is tagged as a pseudogene. The CDR3 length is 15 residues. CDR3 in amino acids: CASSKAETSGNTIYF. The CDR3 DNA reads TGTGCCAGCAGCAAAGCGGAGACCTCTGGAAACACCATATATTTT.

About this clone itself: Other nucleotide sequences from this sample produce the same CDR3. This rearrangement joins TRBV11-3 to TRBJ2-1; D gene uncertain. The CDR3 is 12 residues long. The V end lost 5 bases, the J end lost 5 bases, and 7 bases lay between the germline ends. CDR1 is SGHNT and CDR2 is YENEEA in the germline V gene. The CDR3 nucleotides read TGTGCCAGCAGCCTTAGAAACAATGAGCAGTTCTTC. Translation: CASSLRNNEQFF.

V usage is TRBV30 and J usage is TRBJ2-1, with TRBD2 identical over 10 bases. Germline V gives CDR1 GTSNPN, CDR2 SVGIG (reference sequence). J was trimmed by 5 bases and V by 4 bases; bases with no gene match: 8. CDR3 length: 15 residues. CDR3 in amino acids: CAWTSGSGGNNEQFF. DNA of the CDR3: TGTGCCTGGACTAGCGGGAGTGGGGGGAACAATGAGCAGTTCTTC.

The chain links TRBV9 to TRBJ1-2; 8 nucleotides match TRBD1. The CDR3 totals 14 residues. After removal of 3 bases from V and 6 bases from J, the junction contained 7 bases not matched to a gene. Germline CDR1 is SGDLS and CDR2 is YYNGEE. The CDR3 loop reads CASSEVPGGDGYTF. CDR3 in DNA: TGTGCCAGCAGCGAGGTGCCAGGGGGCGATGGCTACACCTTC.

The V call is TRBV28, the J call TRBJ2-3; the match to TRBD2 covers 7 bases. CDR3 length equals 14 residues. V gave up 6 bases and J gave up 3 bases; unmatched junction bases: 6. Germline CDR1 reads MDHEN; CDR2 reads SYDVKM. Here the CDR3 reads CASRTGRGTDTQYF. CDR3 bases: TGTGCCAGCAGGACTGGGAGGGGAACAGATACGCAGTATTTT. Full variable domain (outside the CDR3, taken from reference TRBV28 and TRBJ2-3): DVKVTQSSRYLVKRTGEKVFLECVQDMDHENMFWYRQDPGLGLRLIYFSYDVKMKEKGDIPEGYSVSREKKERFSLILESASTNQTSMYLCASRTGRGTDTQYFGPGTRLTVL.

Only one count was recorded for this clone. The rearrangement joins TRBV5-1 to TRBJ2-5, with 7 positions matching TRBD1. Per germline, CDR1 SGHRS and CDR2 YFSETQ. The CDR3 is made up of 16 amino acids. With 4 bases clipped from V and 2 bases from J, the junction kept 11 bases outside the gene matches. The CDR3 loop reads CASSTSGTAQQETQYF. CDR3 bases: TGCGCCAGCAGCACCTCCGGGACAGCTCAACAAGAGACCCAGTACTTC.

This clone was picked up one time. J is TRBJ2-7 and V is TRBV15, with D maybe TRBD1 (5 bases). The germline gives CDR1 LNHNV, CDR2 YYDKDF (reference sequence). V was clipped by 4 bases and J by 2 bases, with 18 bases between them. The CDR3 has 16 amino acids. CDR3 DNA sequence: TGTGCCACCAGCACCCGATGGGCCAACAGGCCCTACGAGCAGTACTTC. Amino acid sequence: CATSTRWANRPYEQYF.

The rearrangement uses TRBV18 and TRBJ2-7, with 9 positions matching TRBD1. CDR3 length: 16 residues. The germline gives CDR1 KGHSH, CDR2 LQKENI. V trimming: 3 bases; J trimming: 4 bases; junction bases outside the gene matches: 10. This CDR3 reads CASSPNRDRVVYEQYF. Written as DNA, the CDR3 is TGTGCCAGCTCACCCAATCGGGACAGGGTCGTTTACGAGCAGTACTTC.

V gene TRBV2 combines with J gene TRBJ2-1, with 10 bases that match TRBD1. This CDR3 is 13 amino acids long. Losses at the gene ends were 7 bases for V and 6 bases for J; bases not matched to a gene: 3. Germline CDR1 is SNHLY and CDR2 is FYNNEI. CDR3 protein: CASTWTGGNEQFF. The CDR3 DNA reads as TGTGCCAGCACTTGGACAGGGGGCAATGAGCAGTTCTTC.

The chain joins TRBV29-1 to TRBJ2-3; D remains ambiguous. The V and J ends lost 3 bases and 5 bases respectively, with 12 bases between them. Germline values: CDR1 SQVTM, CDR2 ANQGSEA. The CDR3 spans 13 residues. CDR3 sequence (DNA): TGCAGCGTTGACCGCCCCCCCGGAGATACGCAGTATTTT. Amino acid sequence: CSVDRPPGDTQYF.

This rearrangement joins TRBV5-8 to TRBJ2-7; perhaps TRBD2 as D (7 bases). Germline V gives CDR1 SGHTS, CDR2 YDEGEE. The V gene lost 1 base and the J gene lost 3 bases, with 17 bases spanning the gap. CDR3 size: 16 residues. The CDR3 sequence: CASSLYVGGADYEQYF. In DNA, the CDR3 is TGTGCCAGCAGCTTGTATGTTGGGGGGGCGGACTACGAGCAGTACTTC.